The 17 T cell receptor beta chains listed next were all sequenced from one sample in a study of shared clonotypes between healthy human individuals. Assay: immunoSEQ multiplex PCR; the TCRdb copy retains only in-frame clones and omits some. The table lists approximately 2,200,000 clones, under 95% of them singletons. Naive CD8 cells, CD45RO-negative and positively selected for CCR7, excluded terminally differentiated effector memory CD45RA+ cells. The specimen was naive CD8+ T cells from PBMCs. The receptors were sampled from a man aged 18 to 30 in good health. Some clones in this sample may be carry-over from other donors' samples.

This chain joins TRBV19 and TRBJ2-5, with D unresolved. Germline V gives CDR1 LNHDA, CDR2 SQIVND (reference sequence). This CDR3 comprises 15 residues. The V gene lost 6 bases and the J gene lost 1 base, with 15 bases spanning the gap. CDR3 DNA: TGTGCCAGTAGATCAAACGTGGGTATCCAAGAGACCCAGTACTTC. This gives the protein CASRSNVGIQETQYF.

The CDR3 spells CASSEPGASYNEQFF. The CDR3 nucleotides read TGTGCCAGCAGCGAACCAGGGGCGTCCTACAATGAGCAGTTCTTC. J is TRBJ2-1 and V is TRBV9, with D maybe TRBD1 (6 bases). Per germline, CDR1 SGDLS and CDR2 YYNGEE. CDR3 length: 15 residues. V was cut by 3 bases and J by 1 base, with 11 bases left in between.

The chain couples TRBV7-8 to TRBJ1-2; D remains ambiguous. The germline gives CDR1 SGHVS, CDR2 FQNEAQ. V dropped 1 base and J dropped 5 bases, with 11 bases sitting between them. The length of the CDR3 is 14 residues. The CDR3 sequence is CASSLGLGIYGYTF. Here the CDR3 DNA reads TGTGCCAGCAGCTTAGGACTCGGAATATATGGCTACACCTTC.

The chain couples TRBV5-4 to TRBJ2-7; possible D gene TRBD1, 6 bases. Germline CDR1 and CDR2: SGHNT and YYREEE (reference sequence). V lost 6 bases and J 6 bases, leaving 13 bases between the germline ends. The CDR3 has 12 amino acids. The DNA for the CDR3 is TGTGCCAGCACCTCGGACAGCTCCGAGCAGTACTTC. Protein: CASTSDSSEQYF. The whole variable domain, filled in from reference TRBV5-4 and TRBJ2-7, reads ETGVTQSPTHLIKTRGQQVTLRCSSQSGHNTVSWYQQALGQGPQFIFQYYREEENGRGNFPPRFSGLQFPNYSSELNVNALELDDSALYLCASTSDSSEQYFGPGTRLTVT.

V usage is TRBV29-1 and J usage is TRBJ2-5; 7 nucleotides match TRBD1. The J call may be wrong; the DNA end is better matched by TRBJ2-7. CDR1 SQVTM and CDR2 ANQGSEA come from the germline V gene. The length of the CDR3 is 13 residues. As DNA, the CDR3 is TGCAGCGTCGAGACGGGACAGCCCTACGAGCAGTACTTC. Amino acids: CSVETGQPYEQYF.

The chain couples TRBV10-3 to TRBJ2-7, with 8 bases identical to TRBD1. CDR3 length equals 13 residues. Germline CDR1 ENHRY, CDR2 SYGVKD. The ends lost 6 bases at V and 5 bases at J; junction bases unmatched: 6. The CDR3 DNA reads as TGTGCCATCAGCGGACAGGGTATCGACGAGCAGTACTTC. It codes for CAISGQGIDEQYF.

The chain recombines TRBV28 with TRBJ2-3; no clear D. V was shortened by 5 bases and J by 4 bases, with 22 bases between the two germline ends. The germline gives CDR1 MDHEN, CDR2 SYDVKM. CDR3 length: 17 residues. The DNA of the CDR3 is TGTGCCAGCAGTCTGCGAAGAAAAGGCCTTACTGCAGATACGCAGTATTTT. Translating it yields CASSLRRKGLTADTQYF.

The J gene is TRBJ2-3, the V gene TRBV7-2; 7 bases are a match to TRBD1. CDR3 length: 14 amino acids. V gave up 4 bases and J gave up 2 bases; unmatched junction bases: 3. Per the germline V gene, CDR1 is SGHTA and CDR2 is FQGNSA. As DNA, the CDR3 is TGTGCCAGCAGCTCGGACAGGATCACAGATACGCAGTATTTT. This gives the protein CASSSDRITDTQYF.

The chain recombines TRBV11-2 with TRBJ2-3, with a possible D match to TRBD1 (6 bases). V dropped 5 bases and J dropped 3 bases, with 15 bases sitting between them. Germline lookup yields CDR1 SGHAT and CDR2 FQNNGV. This CDR3 has 15 residues. The CDR3 coding sequence is TGTGCCAGCAGCCAGGGACACAAGCTGACAGATACGCAGTATTTT. It yields the protein CASSQGHKLTDTQYF.

This rearrangement joins TRBV27 to TRBJ1-5; TRBD1 might be the D (5 bases). V was trimmed by 5 bases and J by 8 bases, leaving 13 bases between them. The CDR3 is 13 amino acids. CDR1 is MNHEY and CDR2 is SMNVEV in the germline V gene (reference sequence). DNA for the CDR3: TGTGCCAGCAGTACCCTCGGGGGGGAGCCCCAGCATTTT. It translates to CASSTLGGEPQHF.

This chain connects TRBV6-1 to TRBJ1-1; 7 bases align to TRBD1. The trim removed 6 bases at V and 2 bases at J, leaving 9 bases unmatched. CDR3 length: 15 amino acids. Germline V gives CDR1 MNHNS, CDR2 SASEGT. The CDR3 reads CASSQGVLYNTEAFF. The CDR3 region has the DNA TGTGCCAGCAGCCAGGGGGTGTTGTATAACACTGAAGCTTTCTTT.

This clone was seen a single time. The chain combines TRBV19 with TRBJ2-1, with D perhaps TRBD1 (7 bases). Looked up from germline, CDR1 is LNHDA and CDR2 is SQIVND (reference sequence). V was pared by 7 bases and J by 2 bases, with 15 bases between. The CDR3 is made up of 15 amino acids. The CDR3, as DNA: TGTGCCAGTATGGCGGGGCAGGGGGCCTACAATGAGCAGTTCTTC. Translation gives CASMAGQGAYNEQFF. Supplemented by reference TRBV19 and TRBJ2-1, the full variable domain reads DGGITQSPKYLFRKEGQNVTLSCEQNLNHDAMYWYRQDPGQGLRLIYYSQIVNDFQKGDIAEGYSVSREKKESFPLTVTSAQKNPTAFYLCASMAGQGAYNEQFFGPGTRLTVL.

With regard to this clone: The identical CDR3 is also encoded by other nucleotide sequences in the sample. This sequence joins TRBV6-1 and TRBJ2-1; no reliable D call. V was cut by 8 bases and J by 10 bases, with 9 bases left in between. Germline loops: CDR1 MNHNS, CDR2 SASEGT. The CDR3 loop spans 10 amino acids. The CDR3 sequence is CASSLGEQFF. CDR3 sequence (DNA): TGTGCCAGCTCCCTTGGGGAGCAGTTCTTC.

This chain uses TRBV27 with TRBJ2-1; 7 bases fit TRBD2. The germline V gene has CDR1 MNHEY and CDR2 SMNVEV (reference sequence). CDR3 size: 15 residues. The ends lost 8 bases at V and 7 bases at J; junction bases unmatched: 14. In DNA form, the CDR3 reads TGTGCCAGCGGGCTGGGGGGAGGGAGCCCTAATGAGCAGTTCTTC. This encodes CASGLGGGSPNEQFF.

This clone showed up just a few times. Other DNA variants within this sample encode the same CDR3. The V call is TRBV28, the J call TRBJ2-2; the match to TRBD2 covers 7 bases. Per the germline V gene, CDR1 is MDHEN and CDR2 is SYDVKM. The CDR3 covers 14 residues. With V trimmed by 7 bases and J by 5 bases, 7 bases remained unmatched. The CDR3 spells CASTSSGGTGELFF. The CDR3 DNA reads as TGTGCCAGCACATCTAGCGGTGGGACCGGGGAGCTGTTTTTT.

This chain connects TRBV14 to TRBJ1-1; 7 bases align to TRBD1. CDR1 is SGHDN, CDR2 FVKESK, per germline. Losses at the gene ends were 6 bases for V and 9 bases for J; bases not matched to a gene: 13. CDR3 length: 14 residues. The DNA of the CDR3 is TGTGCCAGCAGGGGAGTGGGAGGGGGCGAGAAAGCTTTCTTT. Protein product: CASRGVGGGEKAFF.

The CDR3 spells CASSQDGGQGNYEQYF. As DNA, the CDR3 is TGCGCCAGCAGCCAAGATGGCGGGCAGGGGAACTACGAGCAGTACTTC. The chain has TRBV4-1 and TRBJ2-7; tentative D call: TRBD1 (6 bases). This CDR3 contains 16 residues. Germline loops: CDR1 MGHRA, CDR2 YSYEKL. The V and J ends lost 0 bases and 3 bases respectively, with 15 bases between them.